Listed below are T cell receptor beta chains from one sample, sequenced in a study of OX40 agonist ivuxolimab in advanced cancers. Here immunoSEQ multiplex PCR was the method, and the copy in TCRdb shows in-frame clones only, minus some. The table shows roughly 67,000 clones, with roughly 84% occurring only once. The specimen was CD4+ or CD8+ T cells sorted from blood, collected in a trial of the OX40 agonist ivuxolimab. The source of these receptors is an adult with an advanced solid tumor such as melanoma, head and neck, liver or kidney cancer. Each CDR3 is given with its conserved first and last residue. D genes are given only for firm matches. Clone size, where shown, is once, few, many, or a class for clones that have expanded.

CDR3: CASRTPGGEVDTQYF; DNA: TGTGCCAGCAGAACTCCCGGGGGTGAGGTCGATACGCAGTATTTT; V: TRBV28; J: TRBJ2-3; size: .; D: .; length: 15
CDR3: CASSRAGTGDTGELFF; DNA: TGTGCCAGCAGCCGCGCCGGGACAGGGGACACCGGGGAGCTGTTTTTT; V: TRBV5-4; J: TRBJ2-2; size: .; D: TRBD1; length: 16
CDR3: CASSAREGSNEQYF; DNA: TGTGCCAGCAGCGCTCGGGAGGGTTCCAACGAGCAGTACTTC; V: TRBV5-4; J: TRBJ2-7; size: .; D: TRBD2; length: 14
CDR3: CASSQAAEGPTDTQYF; DNA: TGTGCCAGCAGCCAAGCAGCGGAGGGGCCCACAGATACGCAGTATTTT; V: TRBV4-2; J: TRBJ2-3; size: .; D: .; length: 16
CDR3: CASRGELYEQYF; DNA: TGTGCCAGCAGAGGGGAACTCTACGAGCAGTACTTC; V: TRBV28; J: TRBJ2-7; size: .; D: .; length: 12
CDR3: CASSSRRDQETQYF; DNA: TGTGCCAGCAGCTCTCGACGGGACCAAGAGACCCAGTACTTC; V: TRBV11-3; J: TRBJ2-5; size: .; D: .; length: 14
CDR3: CASSQQSSYNEQFF; DNA: TGTGCCAGCAGCCAGCAGAGCTCCTACAATGAGCAGTTCTTC; V: TRBV4-2; J: TRBJ2-1; size: .; D: .; length: 14
CDR3: CASSLAGEQYF; DNA: TGTGCCAGCAGCTTAGCGGGTGAGCAGTACTTC; V: TRBV7-2; J: TRBJ2-7; size: .; D: .; length: 11
CDR3: CASSSLGREGNEQYF; DNA: TGTGCCAGCAGCTCCCTAGGGCGGGAGGGAAACGAGCAGTACTTC; V: TRBV7-8; J: TRBJ2-7; size: .; D: TRBD2; length: 15
CDR3: CASREGLAHHNEQFF; DNA: TGTGCCAGCAGGGAGGGGCTAGCTCACCACAATGAGCAGTTCTTC; V: TRBV6-5; J: TRBJ2-1; size: .; D: .; length: 15
CDR3: CASSLVTGLQETQYF; DNA: TGCGCCAGCAGCTTGGTAACAGGCCTCCAAGAGACCCAGTACTTC; V: TRBV5-1; J: TRBJ2-5; size: .; D: .; length: 15
CDR3: CASSYDRNPREAFF; DNA: TGTGCCAGCAGTTACGACAGGAACCCACGGGAAGCTTTCTTT; V: TRBV6-6; J: TRBJ1-1; size: .; D: .; length: 14
CDR3: CSVGPLYEQYF; DNA: TGCAGTGTTGGACCCCTGTACGAGCAGTACTTC; V: TRBV20-1; J: TRBJ2-7; size: .; D: .; length: 11
CDR3: CASSPGHPYEQYF; DNA: TGTGCCAGCAGTCCGGGACACCCCTACGAGCAGTACTTC; V: TRBV6-1; J: TRBJ2-7; size: .; D: .; length: 13
CDR3: CASSLALGQGGSNYGYTF; DNA: TGTGCCAGCAGCTTAGCGCTGGGCCAGGGAGGTTCTAACTATGGCTACACCTTC; V: TRBV7-9; J: TRBJ1-2; size: .; D: .; length: 18
CDR3: CASSQHKRLAGTDTQYF; DNA: TGCGCCAGCAGCCAACACAAACGACTAGCGGGCACAGATACGCAGTATTTT; V: TRBV4-1; J: TRBJ2-3; size: .; D: TRBD2; length: 17
CDR3: CASSLRDLSPGNTIYF; DNA: TGTGCCAGCAGCTTGCGAGACCTCTCTCCTGGAAACACCATATATTTT; V: TRBV7-9; J: TRBJ1-3; size: .; D: .; length: 16
CDR3: CASSQTATNEKLFF; DNA: TGTGCCAGTAGTCAGACTGCAACTAATGAAAAACTGTTTTTT; V: TRBV19; J: TRBJ1-4; size: .; D: .; length: 14
CDR3: CASSYLRSDGNYGYTF; DNA: TGTGCCAGCAGTTACCTCAGGTCGGATGGTAACTATGGCTACACCTTC; V: TRBV6-5; J: TRBJ1-2; size: .; D: .; length: 16
CDR3: CASSRTTSTDTQYF; DNA: TGTGCCAGCAGCCGGACTACCAGCACAGATACGCAGTATTTT; V: TRBV7-3; J: TRBJ2-3; size: .; D: .; length: 14
CDR3: CASSLAHPIGSITGELFF; DNA: TGTGCCAGCAGCTTAGCGCATCCCATCGGGAGTATCACCGGGGAGCTGTTTTTT; V: TRBV7-6; J: TRBJ2-2; size: .; D: .; length: 18
CDR3: CASSTYRDRGTDTQYF; DNA: TGTGCCAGCAGTACGTACCGGGACAGGGGGACAGATACGCAGTATTTT; V: TRBV25-1; J: TRBJ2-3; size: .; D: TRBD1; length: 16
CDR3: CASRSYRQRFIKAFF; DNA: TGTGCAAGTCGCTCGTATAGACAGCGTTTTATTAAAGCTTTCTTT; V: TRBV12-2; J: TRBJ1-1; size: .; D: .; length: 15
CDR3: CASSVLASSYNEQFF; DNA: TGTGCCAGCAGCGTTCTGGCGAGCTCCTACAATGAGCAGTTCTTC; V: TRBV9; J: TRBJ2-1; size: .; D: .; length: 15
CDR3: CAISDRTGMIRNTGELFF; DNA: TGTGCCATCAGTGACCGGACAGGGATGATACGGAACACCGGGGAGCTGTTTTTT; V: TRBV10-3; J: TRBJ2-2; size: .; D: TRBD1; length: 18
CDR3: CASSVEQALNTEAFF; DNA: TGTGCCAGCAGCGTAGAGCAGGCGTTGAACACTGAAGCTTTCTTT; V: TRBV9; J: TRBJ1-1; size: few; D: .; length: 15
CDR3: CATSDHRRGATGELFF; DNA: TGTGCCACATCGGACCATCGTCGAGGGGCGACCGGGGAGCTGTTTTTT; V: TRBV6-6; J: TRBJ2-2; size: .; D: .; length: 16
CDR3: CASSPLGTGVIRDTQYF; DNA: TGTGCCAGCAGTCCCCTGGGGACAGGGGTGATTCGAGATACGCAGTATTTT; V: TRBV28; J: TRBJ2-3; size: .; D: TRBD1; length: 17
CDR3: CASSFTGYGGELFF; DNA: TGTGCCAGCAGTTTCACCGGGTATGGCGGGGAGCTGTTTTTT; V: TRBV27; J: TRBJ2-2; size: .; D: .; length: 14
CDR3: CASGIVSLNTEAFF; DNA: TGTGCCAGCGGGATCGTGAGCCTCAACACTGAAGCTTTCTTT; V: TRBV28; J: TRBJ1-1; size: .; D: .; length: 14
CDR3: CASSGQGAEGTEAFF; DNA: TGCGCCAGCAGCGGACAGGGGGCGGAAGGCACTGAAGCTTTCTTT; V: TRBV10-2; J: TRBJ1-1; size: few; D: TRBD1; length: 15
CDR3: CASVPGDEKLFF; DNA: TGTGCCAGCGTGCCCGGGGATGAAAAACTGTTTTTT; V: TRBV6-6; J: TRBJ1-4; size: once; D: .; length: 12
CDR3: CASSVSAGGSNEQFF; DNA: TGTGCCAGCAGCGTTTCTGCGGGAGGGTCCAATGAGCAGTTCTTC; V: TRBV9; J: TRBJ2-1; size: .; D: TRBD2; length: 15
CDR3: CASSWNRQGGYTF; DNA: TGTGCCAGCAGCTGGAACAGACAGGGTGGCTACACCTTC; V: TRBV7-8; J: TRBJ1-2; size: .; D: TRBD1; length: 13
CDR3: CASTQGLYEQYF; DNA: TGTGCCAGCACTCAGGGGCTCTACGAGCAGTACTTC; V: TRBV6-6; J: TRBJ2-7; size: .; D: .; length: 12
CDR3: CASSGTGQETQYF; DNA: TGTGCCAGCAGTGGGACAGGCCAAGAGACCCAGTACTTC; V: TRBV2; J: TRBJ2-5; size: .; D: TRBD1; length: 13
CDR3: CASGLAGGETQYF; DNA: TGTGCCAGCGGCTTAGCGGGAGGAGAGACCCAGTACTTC; V: TRBV28; J: TRBJ2-5; size: .; D: TRBD2; length: 13
CDR3: CASSFQPGGELFF; DNA: TGCGCCAGCAGCTTCCAACCCGGTGGGGAGCTGTTTTTT; V: TRBV10-1; J: TRBJ2-2; size: .; D: .; length: 13
CDR3: CASSRVSGLSTQYF; DNA: TGTGCCAGCAGCCGCGTCTCGGGGCTCAGTACGCAGTATTTT; V: TRBV5-4; J: TRBJ2-3; size: .; D: .; length: 14
CDR3: CASSATLGLAGNNEQFF; DNA: TGTGCCAGCAGCGCAACCCTAGGACTAGCGGGAAACAATGAGCAGTTCTTC; V: TRBV9; J: TRBJ2-1; size: once; D: TRBD2; length: 17
CDR3: CASSPAGGRGGRTNTGELFF; DNA: TGTGCCAGCAGTCCCGCTGGAGGTCGGGGCGGGAGAACGAACACCGGGGAGCTGTTTTTT; V: TRBV28; J: TRBJ2-2; size: .; D: TRBD2; length: 20
CDR3: CASTHRDFSSYEQYF; DNA: TGTGCCAGCACTCACCGGGACTTCAGCTCCTACGAGCAGTACTTC; V: TRBV28; J: TRBJ2-7; size: .; D: .; length: 15
CDR3: CASSLVGPGGETQYF; DNA: TGTGCCAGCAGCTTGGTAGGGCCAGGGGGAGAGACCCAGTACTTC; V: TRBV5-6; J: TRBJ2-5; size: .; D: TRBD1; length: 15
CDR3: CASSQETSGNTGELFF; DNA: TGCGCCAGCAGCCAAGAGACCAGCGGTAACACCGGGGAGCTGTTTTTT; V: TRBV4-1; J: TRBJ2-2; size: .; D: .; length: 16
CDR3: CASSQDATPSAGQYF; DNA: TGCGCCAGCAGCCAAGATGCGACTCCCTCCGCCGGGCAGTACTTC; V: TRBV4-3; J: TRBJ2-7; size: .; D: .; length: 15
CDR3: CASSLQWGADEKLFF; DNA: TGCGCCAGCAGCTTGCAGTGGGGTGCGGATGAAAAACTGTTTTTT; V: TRBV5-1; J: TRBJ1-4; size: few; D: .; length: 15
CDR3: CASSPGPNTEAFF; DNA: TGTGCCAGCAGTCCAGGGCCGAACACTGAAGCTTTCTTT; V: TRBV7-2; J: TRBJ1-1; size: .; D: .; length: 13
CDR3: CAISTTGPDTEAFF; DNA: TGTGCCATCAGCACCACAGGGCCGGACACTGAAGCTTTCTTT; V: TRBV10-3; J: TRBJ1-1; size: few; D: .; length: 14
CDR3: CAITPIEGYEQYF; DNA: TGTGCCATCACCCCTATTGAGGGGTACGAGCAGTACTTC; V: TRBV10-3; J: TRBJ2-7; size: .; D: .; length: 13
CDR3: CASSQESQGLGGGYTF; DNA: TGCGCCAGCAGCCAAGAAAGTCAGGGTTTGGGCGGTGGCTACACCTTC; V: TRBV4-1; J: TRBJ1-2; size: once; D: .; length: 16